Below, one TCR beta chain is given with its context. This record comes from a study of blood T cell repertoires in COVID-19. The ends lost 4 bases at V and 9 bases at J; junction bases unmatched: 5. This CDR3 comprises 14 residues. CDR1 and CDR2 from the germline V gene are SGHTA and FQGTGA. Clones were sequenced by immunoSEQ multiplex PCR, and TCRdb holds only the in-frame ones, with some missing. The sample includes roughly 190,000 clones, 82% of them seen just once. V is TRBV7-3 and J is TRBJ2-1; 11 bases match TRBD2. Input material: peripheral blood. The TCR was taken from a woman aged 55 to 70 with COVID-19, enrolled during active disease. The CDR3 DNA is TGTGCCAGCAGCTCAGGACTAGCGGGCAGTGAGCAGTTCTTC. Translated, it gives CASSSGLAGSEQFF.